A selection of T cell receptor beta chains follows, all from one sample in a study of shared clonotypes between healthy human individuals. Here immunoSEQ multiplex PCR was the method, and the copy in TCRdb shows in-frame clones only, minus some. The table includes millions of clones, 85% to 95% detected once. Sequenced: naive CD4+ T cells sorted from blood. Source of these receptors: a man younger than 35 in good health. CDR3s include the opening cysteine and the closing phenylalanine or tryptophan. Fields, in order: clone size, V gene, D gene, J gene, CDR3 DNA, CDR3 protein. The D gene is left open where the match is weak. Size tells how often a clone was seen (once, few, many) or the class of an expanded clone, and some rows leave it out.

size: once; V: TRBV7-9; D: -; J: TRBJ1-5; DNA: TGTGCCAGCAGCGATTACGAGGGCACCAATCAGCCCCAGCATTTT; CDR3: CASSDYEGTNQPQHF
size: -; V: TRBV19; D: -; J: TRBJ1-2; DNA: TGTGCCAGTAGTTTAGCGGGAAACTATGGCTACACCTTC; CDR3: CASSLAGNYGYTF
size: -; V: TRBV4-1; D: TRBD1; J: TRBJ2-1; DNA: TGCGCCAGCAGCCAGGGTAACGACAGGGGTTCCTACAATGAGCAGTTCTTC; CDR3: CASSQGNDRGSYNEQFF
size: once; V: TRBV5-1; D: TRBD2; J: TRBJ2-3; DNA: TGCGCCAGCAGCATACCGGGACTAGCGGCTACAGATACGCAGTATTTT; CDR3: CASSIPGLAATDTQYF
size: few; V: TRBV7-3; D: -; J: TRBJ1-2; DNA: TGTGCCAGCACCACACCAGGGAGAGGCTACACCTTC; CDR3: CASTTPGRGYTF
size: -; V: TRBV9; D: -; J: TRBJ1-1; DNA: TGTGCCAGCAGCAGGGGAACCAACACTGAAGCTTTCTTT; CDR3: CASSRGTNTEAFF
size: -; V: TRBV7-2; D: -; J: TRBJ1-1; DNA: TGTGCCAGCAGCATAGGGGCACAGGGAGGAACTGAAGCTTTCTTT; CDR3: CASSIGAQGGTEAFF
size: -; V: TRBV9; D: -; J: TRBJ2-7; DNA: TGTGCCAGCAGCCCTAATGAGCGGCCTGGCTACGAGCAGTACTTC; CDR3: CASSPNERPGYEQYF
size: -; V: TRBV7-2; D: -; J: TRBJ2-7; DNA: TGTGCCAGCAGCCCTTTGTCTCGTAATGGGGAGCAGTACTTC; CDR3: CASSPLSRNGEQYF
size: -; V: TRBV27; D: TRBD2; J: TRBJ2-2; DNA: TGTGCCAGCAGTTCCCCAGCGGGAGTGAACACCGGGGAGCTGTTTTTT; CDR3: CASSSPAGVNTGELFF
size: -; V: TRBV19; D: -; J: TRBJ1-2; DNA: TGTGCCAGTACCCCCAGGGCGGGAGGCTACACCTTC; CDR3: CASTPRAGGYTF
size: -; V: TRBV11-2; D: -; J: TRBJ1-1; DNA: TGTGCCAGCAGCACCGGGAGGACAGCGAACACTGAAGCTTTCTTT; CDR3: CASSTGRTANTEAFF
size: -; V: TRBV11-1; D: TRBD2; J: TRBJ2-7; DNA: TGTGCCAGCAGCCCGAGCGGACTAGCGGGGGGGTACGAGCAGTACTTC; CDR3: CASSPSGLAGGYEQYF
size: once; V: TRBV5-1; D: TRBD1; J: TRBJ1-1; DNA: TGCGCCAGCAGCACCGGGACAGTCGAAGCTTTCTTT; CDR3: CASSTGTVEAFF
size: -; V: TRBV6-6; D: -; J: TRBJ1-1; DNA: TGTGCCAGCAGTAACTCCGGGAGAAACACTGAAGCTTTCTTT; CDR3: CASSNSGRNTEAFF
size: -; V: TRBV27; D: -; J: TRBJ2-5; DNA: TGTGCCAGCAGTCCTTTAACACTCGAGACCCAGTACTTC; CDR3: CASSPLTLETQYF
size: -; V: TRBV5-4; D: TRBD1; J: TRBJ2-5; DNA: TGTGCCAGCAGCAGGGGACAGGGAAACCCCCAAGAGACCCAGTACTTC; CDR3: CASSRGQGNPQETQYF
size: -; V: TRBV15; D: TRBD1; J: TRBJ2-6; DNA: TGTGCCACCAGCATCGGCAGGGGGTCCTACTCTGGGGCCAACGTCCTGACTTTC; CDR3: CATSIGRGSYSGANVLTF
size: -; V: TRBV6-5; D: -; J: TRBJ1-2; DNA: TGTGCCAGCCGCGGGCCAGGCCTCGGCTATGGCTACACCTTC; CDR3: CASRGPGLGYGYTF
size: many; V: TRBV5-1; D: -; J: TRBJ2-1; DNA: TGCGCCAGCAGCTTGGCCTCAACGGGTAGTGAGCAGTTCTTC; CDR3: CASSLASTGSEQFF
size: -; V: TRBV2; D: -; J: TRBJ2-7; DNA: TGTGCCAGCAGTGTGCGGGACCTACCGTCGGACGAGCAGTACTTC; CDR3: CASSVRDLPSDEQYF
size: -; V: TRBV14; D: -; J: TRBJ1-3; DNA: TGTGCCAGCAGCCCGGAGCTCTCTGGAAACACCATATATTTT; CDR3: CASSPELSGNTIYF
size: -; V: TRBV6-1; D: -; J: TRBJ2-1; DNA: TGTGCCAGCAGTGAAGGTCTACATCTACAATGGGAGCAGTTCTTC; CDR3: CASSEGLHLQWEQFF
size: -; V: TRBV5-1; D: -; J: TRBJ2-5; DNA: TGCGCCAGCAGCATACTACAAGAGACCCAGTACTTC; CDR3: CASSILQETQYF
size: -; V: TRBV6-5; D: -; J: TRBJ2-7; DNA: TGTGCCAGCAACCCGACAGACAACGAGCAGTACTTC; CDR3: CASNPTDNEQYF
size: -; V: TRBV11-2; D: TRBD2; J: TRBJ2-7; DNA: TGTGCCAGCAGCGTGGGTAAGACTAGCGTTTCCTACGAGCAGTACTTC; CDR3: CASSVGKTSVSYEQYF
size: -; V: TRBV28; D: -; J: TRBJ2-7; DNA: TGTGCCAGCAGTCCCCTCCGAACAGCCTACGAGCAGTACTTC; CDR3: CASSPLRTAYEQYF
size: -; V: TRBV2; D: TRBD2; J: TRBJ2-7; DNA: TGTGCCAGCAGTGAAGTGGGACTAGCGGGGGGAGGCGAGCAGTACTTC; CDR3: CASSEVGLAGGGEQYF
size: -; V: TRBV10-2; D: -; J: TRBJ2-2; DNA: TGCGCCAGCAGTTCTTACACAGGCTACACCGGGGAGCTGTTTTTT; CDR3: CASSSYTGYTGELFF
size: -; V: TRBV4-1; D: TRBD2; J: TRBJ2-1; DNA: TGCGCCAGCAGCCATAGCGGGGGACAGCTCAATGAGCAGTTCTTC; CDR3: CASSHSGGQLNEQFF